One and the same sample provided the 22 T cell receptor beta chains below, sequenced in a study of blood T cell repertoires in COVID-19. Sequenced by immunoSEQ multiplex PCR; TCRdb stores in-frame clones only, minus some. The sample lists about 250,000 clones; almost 85% were seen once. Sequencing was performed on peripheral blood. The receptors derive from a man in his fifties or sixties with COVID-19, enrolled during active disease.

This rearrangement joins TRBV5-5 to TRBJ1-3, with D possibly matching TRBD1 (6 bases). CDR1 and CDR2 (germline): SGHKS, YYEKEE (reference sequence). The CDR3 has 15 amino acids. Trimming cost V 4 bases and J 4 bases, with 15 bases left between them. The CDR3 spells CASSQDRNRGNTIYF. In DNA form, the CDR3 reads TGTGCCAGCAGCCAAGACAGGAACCGAGGAAACACCATATATTTT.

The chain uses TRBV5-1 and TRBJ2-7; the D is unclear. The CDR3 has 13 residues. In germline, CDR1 is SGHRS, CDR2 YFSETQ. V gave up 0 bases and J gave up 3 bases, with 7 bases separating them. CDR3 in amino acids: CASSLGRNYEQYF. In DNA form, the CDR3 reads TGCGCCAGCAGCTTGGGGAGAAACTACGAGCAGTACTTC.

This clone turned up a few times. This chain joins TRBV29-1 and TRBJ1-1; 7 positions agree with TRBD1. The CDR3 is 11 residues long. Germline V lookup: CDR1 SQVTM, CDR2 ANQGSEA. V dropped 7 bases and J dropped 6; count of bases not matched to a gene: 5. This chain's CDR3 is CSAARGAEAFF. CDR3 nucleotides: TGCAGCGCGGCCAGGGGGGCTGAAGCTTTCTTT. Full variable domain (outside the CDR3, taken from reference TRBV29-1 and TRBJ1-1): SAVISQKPSRDICQRGTSLTIQCQVDSQVTMMFWYRQQPGQSLTLIATANQGSEATYESGFVIDKFPISRPNLTFSTLTVSNMSPEDSSIYLCSAARGAEAFFGQGTRLTVV.

V gene TRBV14 combines with J gene TRBJ2-2; 7 bases are shared with TRBD1. The CDR3 totals 17 residues. V lost 3 bases and J lost 7; bases outside the gene matches: 14. The V gene's germline CDR1 is SGHDN and CDR2 FVKESK. CDR3 nucleotide sequence: TGTGCCAGCAGCCAGTTTATTGGGACAGAAAAGGTCGGGGAGCTGTTTTTT. Translated, it gives CASSQFIGTEKVGELFF.

The CDR3 sequence: CASSQDSATGTYSYGYTF. The CDR3 nucleotides are TGCGCCAGCAGCCAAGATTCGGCGACAGGAACTTATAGCTATGGCTACACCTTC. The rearrangement uses TRBV4-1 and TRBJ1-2, with a possible D match to TRBD1 (6 bases). Germline CDR1 reads MGHRA; CDR2 reads YSYEKL. The CDR3 is made up of 18 amino acids. V lost 0 bases and J 4 bases, leaving 21 bases between the germline ends.

The chain uses TRBV4-1 and TRBJ2-2; D not certain. The CDR3 is 15 amino acids. V was pared by 0 bases and J by 1 base, with 6 bases between. Per the germline V gene, CDR1 is MGHRA and CDR2 is YSYEKL. This CDR3 is CASSQDGGNTGELFF. For the CDR3, the DNA is TGCGCCAGCAGCCAAGACGGTGGGAACACCGGGGAGCTGTTTTTT.

V usage is TRBV5-1 and J usage is TRBJ1-2; possibly TRBD1 for D (6 bases). Germline values: CDR1 SGHRS, CDR2 YFSETQ. The V and J ends lost 4 bases and 7 bases respectively, with 14 bases between them. The CDR3 is 13 residues long. Here the CDR3 reads CASSPEQGSGYTF. The CDR3 region has the DNA TGCGCCAGCAGCCCAGAACAGGGATCTGGCTACACCTTC.

This chain joins TRBV6-5 and TRBJ1-6, with a possible D match to TRBD1 (6 bases). This CDR3 contains 14 residues. V lost 5 bases to trimming and J lost 7 bases, with 12 bases between them. From germline, CDR1 is MNHEY and CDR2 SVGAGI. The CDR3 DNA reads TGTGCCAGCAGTCCCCCGGGACAAAATTCACCCCTCCACTTT. This encodes CASSPPGQNSPLHF.

The genes are TRBV6-5 and TRBJ2-1; D is possibly TRBD1 (6 bases). With 9 bases removed from V and 0 bases from J, the gap between germline ends came to 9 bases. From germline, CDR1 is MNHEY and CDR2 SVGAGI. The length of the CDR3 is 13 residues. The CDR3 is CASRDISYNEQFF. CDR3 bases: TGTGCCAGTAGGGACATCTCCTACAATGAGCAGTTCTTC.

A word on this clone: This sample also contains other DNA sequences that code for the same CDR3. This chain connects TRBV28 to TRBJ1-2; D is unresolved. This CDR3 comprises 13 residues. Germline V gives CDR1 MDHEN, CDR2 SYDVKM. Between the trimmed V and J ends, which lost 6 bases and 0 bases, there was a span of 8 bases. The CDR3 sequence: CASRPGTNYGYTF. CDR3 nucleotide sequence: TGTGCCAGCAGACCGGGAACTAACTATGGCTACACCTTC.

CDR3 sequence: CASSPDRVSSQPQHF. Written as DNA, the CDR3 is TGCGCCAGCAGCCCGGACAGGGTGAGTAGTCAGCCCCAGCATTTT. The chain uses TRBV4-3 and TRBJ1-5; 8 positions match TRBD1. This CDR3 comprises 15 residues. Per germline, CDR1 LGHNA and CDR2 YSLEER. Trimming cost V 4 bases and J 6 bases; bases outside gene matches: 8.

This sequence joins TRBV20-1 and TRBJ2-7; a possible D gene is TRBD2 (6 bases). Germline V lookup: CDR1 DFQATT, CDR2 SNEGSKA (reference sequence). V lost 8 bases and J 4 bases, leaving 12 bases between the germline ends. The CDR3 loop spans 11 amino acids. CDR3 DNA sequence: TGCAGTTTCGCCCGGGGGTACGAGCAGTACTTC. This encodes CSFARGYEQYF.

V usage is TRBV14 and J usage is TRBJ2-1, with 8 bases fitting TRBD2. Germline V gene sequence: CDR1 SGHDN, CDR2 FVKESK. The CDR3 is 20 residues long. V dropped 4 bases and J dropped 4; count of bases not matched to a gene: 21. The CDR3 region is CASSPYGERGPLEVYNEQFF. CDR3 sequence (DNA): TGTGCCAGCAGCCCCTACGGGGAGCGGGGGCCTCTTGAGGTTTACAATGAGCAGTTCTTC.

J is TRBJ1-1 and V is TRBV19, with 7 nucleotides matching TRBD1. The CDR3 has 18 amino acids. Germline loops: CDR1 LNHDA, CDR2 SQIVND (reference sequence). V was pared by 1 base and J by 0 bases, with 11 bases of the junction left unmatched. CDR3 sequence reads: CASSIGGAGTDMNTEAFF. Here the CDR3 DNA reads TGTGCCAGTAGTATAGGAGGGGCCGGGACAGACATGAACACTGAAGCTTTCTTT.

The chain joins TRBV5-4 to TRBJ2-7; TRBD1 matches 7 bases. The CDR3 has 13 residues. CDR1 and CDR2 (germline): SGHNT, YYREEE (reference sequence). V trimming: 6 bases; J trimming: 3 bases; junction bases outside the gene matches: 6. This CDR3 reads CASTRQGDYEQYF. CDR3 nucleotide sequence: TGTGCCAGCACCCGACAGGGTGACTACGAGCAGTACTTC.

This chain connects TRBV2 to TRBJ1-2; a possible D gene is TRBD1 (6 bases). Germline-derived CDR1 and CDR2 are SNHLY and FYNNEI. This CDR3 region has 14 residues. Trimming shortened V by 7 bases and J by 0 bases, and 12 bases separated the two germline ends. The CDR3 DNA follows: TGTGCCAGCATCCGGGACACAGCTAACTATGGCTACACCTTC. Its translation: CASIRDTANYGYTF.

This chain links TRBV19 with TRBJ1-1; D is possibly TRBD1 (6 bases). The CDR3 consists of 15 residues. The germline V gene has CDR1 LNHDA and CDR2 SQIVND (reference sequence). V lost 1 base and J 5 bases, leaving 14 bases between the germline ends. CDR3 in amino acids: CASSIAGARGTEAFF. Written as DNA, the CDR3 is TGTGCCAGTAGTATAGCAGGGGCCCGCGGTACTGAAGCTTTCTTT.

The V gene is TRBV19, the J gene TRBJ2-2; TRBD1 agrees at 9 bases. Losses at the gene ends were 7 bases for V and 2 bases for J; bases not matched to a gene: 5. The CDR3 totals 15 residues. Germline CDR1 and CDR2: LNHDA and SQIVND (reference sequence). CDR3 in DNA: TGTGCCAGTAACCGGGACAGGGCAAACACCGGGGAGCTGTTTTTT. Translated: CASNRDRANTGELFF.

In this sample, this clone turned up a few times. The CDR3 bases are TGTGCCAGCAGTGAAGAGACAGGGTCGGATTCACCCCTCCACTTT. Translated, it gives CASSEETGSDSPLHF. V usage is TRBV25-1 and J usage is TRBJ1-6, with TRBD1 matching 7 bases. Germline CDR1 MGHDK, CDR2 SYGVNS. J was trimmed by 8 bases and V by 2 bases; bases with no gene match: 6. The CDR3 spans 15 residues.

The gene calls are TRBV18 and TRBJ2-3, with D possibly matching TRBD1 (5 bases). The germline gives CDR1 KGHSH, CDR2 LQKENI. CDR3 length: 13 residues. Trimming took off 3 bases at V and 8 bases at J, with 12 bases between the two ends. CDR3 nucleotide sequence: TGTGCCAGCTCACCCCGAGCCCAGGGTACGCAGTATTTT. Its protein is CASSPRAQGTQYF.

The chain combines TRBV9 with TRBJ1-6, with D perhaps TRBD1 (5 bases). The CDR3 length is 14 residues. CDR1 is SGDLS, CDR2 YYNGEE, per germline. Trimming removed 2 bases from V and 6 bases from J, with 9 bases in between. The CDR3 DNA is TGTGCCAGCAGCGTCACGGACACTAATTCACCCCTCCACTTT. It is translated as CASSVTDTNSPLHF.

This clone was seen a handful of times. The chain joins TRBV7-9 to TRBJ1-2; 7 nucleotides agree with TRBD1. J gave up 5 bases and V 7 bases, and 13 bases lay outside the gene matches. Germline V lookup: CDR1 SEHNR, CDR2 FQNEAQ (reference sequence). CDR3 size: 15 residues. Written as DNA, the CDR3 is TGTGCCAGCACCACCGGAGGAGGGGGCTGGTATGGCTACACCTTC. It specifies CASTTGGGGWYGYTF. The full variable domain, with the rest looked up from reference TRBV7-9 and TRBJ1-2, is DTGVSQNPRHKITKRGQNVTFRCDPISEHNRLYWYRQTLGQGPEFLTYFQNEAQLEKSRLLSDRFSAERPKGSFSTLEIQRTEQGDSAMYLCASTTGGGGWYGYTFGSGTRLTVV.